Listed here are 19 T cell receptor beta chains from one sample, sequenced in a study of blood T cell repertoires in COVID-19. Data came from immunoSEQ multiplex PCR; TCRdb stores just in-frame clones and leaves some out. The repertoire holds fewer than 350,000 clones, more than 75% seen once, with about 2.1% in the top ten. The sequenced sample was PBMCs or T cells enriched from blood (not recorded which). These TCRs come from a woman in her thirties or forties with acute COVID-19.

The chain is built from TRBV10-3 and TRBJ1-3; 7 bases are a match to TRBD1. Germline trimming cut 6 bases from V and 1 base from J; bases unmatched to any gene: 9. Germline V gene data show CDR1 as ENHRY and CDR2 as SYGVKD. This CDR3 is built from 16 residues. This CDR3 reads CAISGFPGGSGNTIYF. The CDR3 nucleotides read TGTGCCATCAGCGGCTTTCCAGGGGGTTCTGGAAACACCATATATTTT.

The rearrangement uses TRBV5-4 and TRBJ1-4; D gene ambiguous. The CDR3 consists of 16 residues. Germline V lookup: CDR1 SGHNT, CDR2 YYREEE (reference sequence). V lost 0 bases, J lost 3 bases, and 12 bases lay in between. The CDR3 region has the DNA TGTGCCAGCAGCTTGGCCGCCGGCAGCGCTAATGAAAAACTGTTTTTT. It translates to CASSLAAGSANEKLFF.

The chain recombines TRBV19 with TRBJ1-5, with TRBD1 matching 7 bases. Trimming cost V 4 bases and J 7 bases; bases outside gene matches: 4. The CDR3 extends over 13 amino acids. CDR1 and CDR2 from the germline V gene are LNHDA and SQIVND (reference sequence). In DNA, the CDR3 is TGTGCCAGTAGTACCGACAGGGTACAGCCCCAGCATTTT. This gives the protein CASSTDRVQPQHF.

The chain joins TRBV6-5 to TRBJ1-2; D ambiguous. The CDR3 is 14 residues long. Trimming shortened V by 0 bases and J by 7 bases, and 12 bases separated the two germline ends. Germline assignment: CDR1 MNHEY and CDR2 SVGAGI. The CDR3, as DNA: TGTGCCAGCAGTTACTCGGATACTCGGGGTGGCTACACCTTC. Translated: CASSYSDTRGGYTF.

This chain links TRBV7-2 with TRBJ1-4; 7 nucleotides align to TRBD1. V was pared by 5 bases and J by 4 bases, with 7 bases of the junction left unmatched. The CDR3 runs to 15 residues. Germline CDR1 reads SGHTA; CDR2 reads FQGNSA. CDR3 loop: CASSPGQAFNEKLFF. The CDR3 nucleotides are TGTGCCAGCAGCCCAGGACAGGCTTTTAATGAAAAACTGTTTTTT.

This clone was seen a single time. The chain recombines TRBV3-1 (or the pseudogene TRBV3-2) with TRBJ2-7; 7 bases line up with TRBD1. Germline CDR1 reads LGHDT; CDR2 reads YNNKEL (reference sequence). Losses at the gene ends were 4 bases for V and 3 bases for J; bases not matched to a gene: 6. The CDR3 totals 14 residues. CDR3 in amino acids: CASSPETGHYEQYF. CDR3 nucleotides: TGTGCCAGCAGCCCAGAGACAGGGCACTACGAGCAGTACTTC.

V usage is TRBV5-4 and J usage is TRBJ2-3; D not certain. The V end lost 4 bases, the J end lost 2 bases, and 17 bases lay between the germline ends. There are 16 residues in the CDR3. The germline gives CDR1 SGHNT, CDR2 YYREEE (reference sequence). DNA for the CDR3: TGTGCCAGCAGCGTCCGACACCAGATCCTCACAGATACGCAGTATTTT. Its translation: CASSVRHQILTDTQYF.

The J gene is TRBJ2-6, the V gene TRBV6-6; the D is unclear. CDR1 is MNHNY, CDR2 SVGAGI, per germline (reference sequence). This CDR3 spans 13 amino acids. Trimming removed 7 bases from V and 6 bases from J, with 10 bases in between. The DNA for the CDR3 is TGTGCCAGCACTCGGTCGTTGGCCAACGTCCTGACTTTC. Translating gives CASTRSLANVLTF.

The chain recombines TRBV24-1 with TRBJ1-5; no reliable D call. V was shortened by 6 bases and J by 3 bases, with 5 bases between the two germline ends. In germline, CDR1 is KGHDR, CDR2 SFDVKD. The CDR3 is 12 residues long. CDR3 in DNA: TGTGCCACCAGTTTAAACAATCAGCCCCAGCATTTT. It is translated as CATSLNNQPQHF.

The rearrangement uses TRBV19 and TRBJ1-6; no firm D call. The ends were cut back, 7 bases at V and 0 bases at J, with 10 bases in the middle. There are 15 residues in the CDR3. The germline V gene has CDR1 LNHDA and CDR2 SQIVND (reference sequence). This chain's CDR3 is CASNVQNSYNSPLHF. The CDR3 nucleotides are TGTGCCAGTAATGTACAGAACTCCTATAATTCACCCCTCCACTTT.

The chain combines TRBV7-8 with TRBJ2-5; the D gene is possibly TRBD2 (6 bases). The length of the CDR3 is 16 residues. Germline CDR1 is SGHVS and CDR2 is FQNEAQ. Trimming took 5 bases from V and 1 from J, leaving 17 bases between them. This CDR3 is CASSLPGGDLQETQYF. The CDR3 DNA is TGTGCCAGCAGCCTACCGGGCGGGGATCTCCAAGAGACCCAGTACTTC.

About this clone itself: At one of its ends the junction is not consistent with the germline gene, which may arise from a read error. The chain carries TRBV6-1 and TRBJ1-5; no reliable D call. Germline assignment: CDR1 MNHNS and CDR2 SASEGT. CDR3 length equals 15 residues. The CDR3 is CASREGSYSNQPQHF. CDR3 in DNA: TGTGCCAGCAGGGAAGGGAGCTATAGCAATCAGCCCCAGCATTTT.

The genes are TRBV19 and TRBJ2-7, with a tentative D call TRBD1 (6 bases). The CDR3 covers 13 residues. V gave up 6 bases and J gave up 2 bases, with 11 bases separating them. Germline values: CDR1 LNHDA, CDR2 SQIVND (reference sequence). The CDR3, as DNA: TGTGCCAGTAGCCTGGACAGTCCCTACGAGCAGTACTTC. Translation: CASSLDSPYEQYF.

The DNA of the CDR3 is TGTGCCAGCAGTGAGTCCAAGGACAGGGTTAATGAAAAACTGTTTTTT. Amino acids: CASSESKDRVNEKLFF. J is TRBJ1-4 and V is TRBV2, with 8 bases aligning to TRBD1. V was clipped by 3 bases and J by 4 bases; unmatched bases: 7. The CDR3 extends over 16 amino acids. Germline CDR1 and CDR2: SNHLY and FYNNEI.

The rearrangement links TRBV18 to TRBJ2-5, with 8 bases that match TRBD2. The CDR3 has 14 residues. V lost 4 bases to trimming and J lost 5 bases; unmatched junction nucleotides: 6. Germline loops: CDR1 KGHSH, CDR2 LQKENI. The CDR3 coding sequence is TGTGCCAGCTCACGAGGCTCGGGAGGGGAGACCCAGTACTTC. Amino acid sequence: CASSRGSGGETQYF.

This chain joins TRBV2 and TRBJ1-6; a possible D gene is TRBD1 (6 bases). CDR3 size: 14 residues. V lost 4 bases to trimming and J lost 9 bases, with 13 bases between them. The germline gives CDR1 SNHLY, CDR2 FYNNEI. The CDR3 DNA follows: TGTGCCAGCAGTGGACAAGGGGGTATTTCACCCCTCCACTTT. Its translation: CASSGQGGISPLHF. Variable domain in full (rest from reference TRBV2 and TRBJ1-6): EPEVTQTPSHQVTQMGQEVILRCVPISNHLYFYWYRQILGQKVEFLVSFYNNEISEKSEIFDDQFSVERPDGSNFTLKIRSTKLEDSAMYFCASSGQGGISPLHFGNGTRLTVT.

The chain has TRBV28 and TRBJ2-5; 10 positions agree with TRBD2. V dropped 7 bases and J dropped 1; count of bases not matched to a gene: 6. CDR1 is MDHEN and CDR2 is SYDVKM in the germline V gene. The CDR3 consists of 15 residues. CDR3 residues: CASKLAGRPQETQYF. In nucleotides, the CDR3 is TGTGCCAGCAAACTAGCGGGGCGTCCCCAAGAGACCCAGTACTTC.

The gene calls are TRBV7-3 and TRBJ2-5; the match to TRBD1 covers 12 bases. Germline trimming cut 5 bases from V and 4 bases from J; bases unmatched to any gene: 5. This CDR3 contains 15 residues. The germline gives CDR1 SGHTA, CDR2 FQGTGA. The CDR3 reads CASSIGTGGGETQYF. As DNA, the CDR3 is TGTGCCAGCAGCATAGGGACAGGGGGCGGAGAGACCCAGTACTTC. Full variable domain (outside the CDR3, taken from reference TRBV7-3 and TRBJ2-5): GAGVSQTPSNKVTEKGKYVELRCDPISGHTALYWYRQSLGQGPEFLIYFQGTGAADDSGLPNDRFFAVRPEGSVSTLKIQRTERGDSAVYLCASSIGTGGGETQYFGPGTRLLVL.

This chain links TRBV28 with TRBJ1-2, with D possibly matching TRBD1 (5 bases). The V gene's germline CDR1 is MDHEN and CDR2 SYDVKM. Deletions cut 5 bases from V and 2 bases from J, with 15 bases between. The CDR3 runs 15 residues. The CDR3 nucleotides read TGTGCCAGCAGTCCCCAAAAGGGGCGGAACTATGGCTACACCTTC. It translates to CASSPQKGRNYGYTF.